This T cell receptor beta chain was obtained from a study of T-cell memory formation after mild COVID-19. Using its own MiXCR run on the 5' RACE reads, TCRdb lists one record per CDR3 protein. The data show around 320,000 distinct CDR3 sequences, around 28% seen once. The trim removed 6 bases at V and 5 bases at J, leaving 6 bases unmatched. The CDR3 sequence is 15 residues long. The V gene's germline CDR1 is DFQATT and CDR2 SNEGSKA (reference sequence). The sample consisted of PBMCs or a T cell subset sorted from them (not recorded which). This clonotype was sampled from an adult woman who had mild COVID-19 (a few samples of this study predate the infection). Cell type and time point are not known. This rearrangement joins TRBV20-1 to TRBJ2-2; 13 nucleotides line up with TRBD2. CDR3 residues: CSARTSGGPTGELFF. The CDR3 DNA reads TGCAGTGCGCGGACTAGCGGGGGACCTACCGGGGAGCTGTTTTTT.